This T cell receptor (beta chain) was sequenced during a study of blood T cell repertoires in COVID-19. Study-wide context: Samples taken during acute and convalescent COVID-19 were collected in the United States, Italy and Spain. PBMCs, B-cell-depleted T cells, or T cells were the source of the cDNA or gDNA that made up the material.

Original processing notes: Scientists estimated how many nucleated cells there were by amplifying reference gene primers. Sequenced by immunoSEQ multiplex PCR; TCRdb stores in-frame clones only, minus some. V and J calls and clone size follow that table, whereas D and trimming were derived from the DNA. The repertoire includes roughly 200,000 clones, 78% of them detected once, and around 2.8% sits in the top ten. The CDR3 has 12 residues. CDR1 and CDR2 (germline): MNHEY, SVGEGT. V lost 4 bases, J lost 0 bases, and 3 bases lay in between. This clone was observed once. The sample taken for sequencing was peripheral blood. This TCR derives from a woman of 80 years or more with active or convalescent COVID-19. The rearrangement links TRBV6-2 or TRBV6-3 to TRBJ1-1, with unresolved D. CDR3 loop: CASSSVNTEAFF. DNA for the CDR3: TGTGCCAGCAGTTCCGTGAACACTGAAGCTTTCTTT.